The 32 T cell receptor beta chains below all came from one sample that was sequenced in a study of shared clonotypes between healthy human individuals. Measured with immunoSEQ multiplex PCR; TCRdb has only the in-frame clones, and not every one. The sample consists of 2.3 million or so clones, 90% to 95% of them appearing once. Sequenced: naive CD4+ T cells from PBMCs. Documented subset: CD45RA+ positively selected. These receptors came from a man aged 18-30 years in good health. Some clones in this sample may be carry-over from other donors' samples.

The rearrangement uses TRBV5-1 and TRBJ1-4; 8 bases match TRBD1. Trimming at V came to 7 bases and at J to 3 bases, leaving 5 bases not matched to a gene. The CDR3 contains 14 residues. Germline lookup yields CDR1 SGHRS and CDR2 YFSETQ. This CDR3 reads CASCSGGPNEKLFF. The CDR3 nucleotides read TGCGCCAGCTGCTCAGGGGGCCCTAATGAAAAACTGTTTTTT.

This clone was counted once. The V and J genes are TRBV7-8 and TRBJ2-5, with D perhaps matching TRBD1 (6 bases). Trimming took 4 bases from V and 1 from J, leaving 13 bases between them. CDR1 and CDR2 from the germline V gene are SGHVS and FQNEAQ. The CDR3 extends over 15 amino acids. The CDR3 DNA sequence: TGTGCCAGCAGCTGGGCTGACAGGATCCAAGAGACCCAGTACTTC. This encodes CASSWADRIQETQYF.

The rearrangement joins TRBV7-8 to TRBJ1-4; no clear D gene. The V end lost 7 bases, the J end lost 10 bases, and 19 bases lay between the germline ends. Germline assignment: CDR1 SGHVS and CDR2 FQNEAQ. CDR3 length: 14 residues. The CDR3 is CASTTSGVGGKLFF. The CDR3, as DNA: TGTGCCAGCACCACCAGCGGGGTAGGCGGAAAACTGTTTTTT.

CDR3 nucleotides: TGTGCCAGCAGTTTTGCGGGTACGAACACTGAAGCTTTCTTT. Translated: CASSFAGTNTEAFF. The chain is built from TRBV27 and TRBJ1-1; D uncertain. Trimming removed 3 bases at V and 1 base at J, with 9 bases between. CDR3 size: 14 residues. Germline V gene sequence: CDR1 MNHEY, CDR2 SMNVEV (reference sequence).

CDR3 sequence reads: CASSLTSGPSGTEAFF. The DNA for the CDR3 is TGCGCCAGCAGCTTGACCTCAGGCCCTAGTGGCACTGAAGCTTTCTTT. The genes are TRBV5-1 and TRBJ1-1; D remains unclear. Per germline, CDR1 SGHRS and CDR2 YFSETQ. The CDR3 has 16 residues. The V end lost 1 base, the J end lost 4 bases, and 17 bases lay between the germline ends.

The chain links TRBV2 to TRBJ1-5; D is uncertain. CDR1 and CDR2 from the germline V gene are SNHLY and FYNNEI. Trimming stripped 7 bases from V and 4 bases from J, with 14 bases between. This CDR3 has 14 amino acids. The CDR3 protein is CASTEAVRNQPQHF. The CDR3 DNA reads TGTGCCAGCACCGAAGCGGTCCGAAATCAGCCCCAGCATTTT.

J is TRBJ2-5 and V is TRBV29-1; 9 positions agree with TRBD2. The junction had 5 bases not matched to a gene; V was cut back by 2 bases and J by 1 base. Germline V gene lookup returns CDR1 SQVTM and CDR2 ANQGSEA. CDR3 length: 15 residues. The CDR3 DNA follows: TGCAGCGTTGAATGGCGCGGGAGGGCCCAAGAGACCCAGTACTTC. Protein: CSVEWRGRAQETQYF.

This clone was detected only a few times. This chain connects TRBV6-5 to TRBJ1-1; D might be TRBD1 (5 bases). The V gene's germline CDR1 is MNHEY and CDR2 SVGAGI. V was clipped by 4 bases and J by 7 bases, with 10 bases between them. This CDR3 contains 12 residues. CDR3 loop: CASSSIRGEAFF. CDR3 in DNA: TGTGCCAGCAGTTCCATAAGGGGTGAAGCTTTCTTT.

The rearrangement links TRBV9 to TRBJ1-2; tentatively, D is TRBD1 (6 bases). From germline, CDR1 is SGDLS and CDR2 YYNGEE. The CDR3 covers 11 residues. V was cut by 6 bases and J by 8 bases, with 11 bases left in between. Here the CDR3 DNA reads TGTGCCAGCACAGGACAGAGGGGCTACACCTTC. Its protein product is CASTGQRGYTF.

The genes are TRBV2 and TRBJ2-7; 9 bases match TRBD1. Germline V gives CDR1 SNHLY, CDR2 FYNNEI. The CDR3 covers 15 residues. V lost 8 bases to trimming and J lost 5 bases; unmatched junction nucleotides: 13. The CDR3 protein is CASGNPGTGSNEQYF. In DNA, the CDR3 is TGTGCCAGCGGTAACCCCGGGACAGGGAGCAACGAGCAGTACTTC.

The chain recombines TRBV5-1 with TRBJ2-2, with 12 bases aligning to TRBD2. The CDR3 has 16 amino acids. Germline values: CDR1 SGHRS, CDR2 YFSETQ. Trimming removed 2 bases from V and 3 bases from J; junction bases left unmatched: 2. The CDR3 protein is CASSFGTSGYTGELFF. The CDR3 nucleotides read TGCGCCAGCAGCTTCGGGACTAGCGGGTACACCGGGGAGCTGTTTTTT.

This chain connects TRBV6-1 to TRBJ2-1, with TRBD2 matching over 10 bases. The CDR3 sequence is 16 residues long. The trim removed 4 bases at V and 0 bases at J, leaving 3 bases unmatched. The germline gives CDR1 MNHNS, CDR2 SASEGT. The CDR3 region is CASSGLAGVSYNEQFF. The CDR3 DNA sequence: TGTGCCAGCAGTGGACTAGCGGGCGTCTCCTACAATGAGCAGTTCTTC.

The chain couples TRBV29-1 to TRBJ2-4; the match to TRBD2 covers 8 bases. V lost 6 bases to trimming and J lost 11 bases; unmatched junction nucleotides: 9. Germline V lookup: CDR1 SQVTM, CDR2 ANQGSEA. This CDR3 comprises 12 residues. DNA of the CDR3: TGCAGCGTCCATACAAGCGGGAGCGTTCAGTACTTC. This sequence encodes CSVHTSGSVQYF.

The J gene is TRBJ2-5, the V gene TRBV5-6, with 7 bases identical to TRBD1. The J call is doubtful: the DNA matches TRBJ2-7 better. Germline CDR1 reads SGHDT; CDR2 reads YYEEEE. The length of the CDR3 is 16 residues. CDR3 sequence (DNA): TGTGCCAGCAGCCTAGGACAGGTTTTTAACTCCTACGAGCAGTACTTC. Translating it yields CASSLGQVFNSYEQYF.

The sample holds one count of this clone. The chain combines TRBV7-3 with TRBJ2-1; 9 bases agree with TRBD1. CDR3 size: 14 residues. V lost 0 bases and J lost 9; bases outside the gene matches: 3. In germline, CDR1 is SGHTA, CDR2 FQGTGA. For the CDR3, the DNA is TGTGCCAGCAGCTTAACTGGACAGGGGTCTGAGCAGTTCTTC. Translating it yields CASSLTGQGSEQFF.

To note about this clone: Different DNA sequences within this sample yield the same CDR3. The chain has TRBV5-1 and TRBJ2-2; D is undetermined. The V end lost 0 bases, the J end lost 0 bases, and 9 bases lay between the germline ends. The V gene's germline CDR1 is SGHRS and CDR2 YFSETQ. The CDR3 consists of 16 residues. CDR3 coding DNA: TGCGCCAGCAGCTTGGGGACGCTAGCGAACACCGGGGAGCTGTTTTTT. Translation: CASSLGTLANTGELFF.

The count of this clone is one. The chain is built from TRBV23-1 and TRBJ1-2; D is undetermined. Being an ORF, TRBV23-1 has a function that is uncertain. This CDR3 is 14 amino acids long. The V and J ends lost 3 bases and 1 base respectively, with 9 bases between them. CDR3 sequence (DNA): TGCGCCAGCAGTCAGGGATCTTTTAACTATGGCTACACCTTC. Translation gives CASSQGSFNYGYTF.

V usage is TRBV19 and J usage is TRBJ2-7; D may be TRBD1 (5 bases). V dropped 3 bases and J dropped 7 bases, with 16 bases sitting between them. The CDR3 is made up of 14 amino acids. CDR1 is LNHDA and CDR2 is SQIVND in the germline V gene (reference sequence). CDR3: CASSIGRAAREQYF. As DNA, the CDR3 is TGTGCCAGTAGTATCGGCAGGGCGGCTCGGGAGCAGTACTTC. The full variable domain, with the rest looked up from reference TRBV19 and TRBJ2-7, is DGGITQSPKYLFRKEGQNVTLSCEQNLNHDAMYWYRQDPGQGLRLIYYSQIVNDFQKGDIAEGYSVSREKKESFPLTVTSAQKNPTAFYLCASSIGRAAREQYFGPGTRLTVT.

This sequence joins TRBV11-2 and TRBJ1-2, with TRBD1 as a possible D gene (5 bases). The CDR3 contains 17 residues. CDR1 is SGHAT, CDR2 FQNNGV, per germline. Trimming took 5 bases from V and 4 from J, leaving 23 bases between them. The CDR3 protein is CASSPLRRDPHLYGYTF. The CDR3 bases are TGTGCCAGCAGCCCACTCCGCCGGGACCCTCATCTCTATGGCTACACCTTC.

V is TRBV5-4 and J is TRBJ1-2, with D unclear. V was shortened by 0 bases and J by 0 bases, with 9 bases between the two germline ends. The CDR3 runs 15 residues. Germline V gene sequence: CDR1 SGHNT, CDR2 YYREEE (reference sequence). CDR3 DNA: TGTGCCAGCAGCTTGGAGGGCAGCTCTAACTATGGCTACACCTTC. This encodes CASSLEGSSNYGYTF. The variable domain in full, with the rest retrieved from reference TRBV5-4 and TRBJ1-2, is ETGVTQSPTHLIKTRGQQVTLRCSSQSGHNTVSWYQQALGQGPQFIFQYYREEENGRGNFPPRFSGLQFPNYSSELNVNALELDDSALYLCASSLEGSSNYGYTFGSGTRLTVV.

The V and J genes are TRBV7-3 and TRBJ2-6; 9 bases are shared with TRBD1. The CDR3 is made up of 18 amino acids. From germline, CDR1 is SGHTA and CDR2 FQGTGA. The V gene end was trimmed by 5 bases and the J gene end by 2 bases; junction bases not matched to a gene: 10. The CDR3 DNA follows: TGTGCCAGCAGCCCCCGGCCGGGACAGGGCCCTGGGGCCAACGTCCTGACTTTC. Translation gives CASSPRPGQGPGANVLTF.

This chain links TRBV6-1 with TRBJ2-5; a possible D gene is TRBD2 (5 bases). Trimming took 10 bases from V and 0 from J, leaving 12 bases between them. The CDR3 extends over 13 amino acids. Per germline, CDR1 MNHNS and CDR2 SASEGT. CDR3 protein: CANRPGNQETQYF. Written as DNA, the CDR3 is TGTGCCAATCGCCCGGGGAACCAAGAGACCCAGTACTTC.

This chain connects TRBV5-1 to TRBJ1-1; D is perhaps TRBD1 (5 bases). CDR3 length equals 16 residues. V gave up 0 bases and J gave up 0 bases, with 12 bases separating them. CDR1 and CDR2 (germline): SGHRS, YFSETQ. CDR3 nucleotide sequence: TGCGCCAGCAGCTTGGACTCAGGGCTTATGAACACTGAAGCTTTCTTT. Translated: CASSLDSGLMNTEAFF.

The rearrangement joins TRBV27 to TRBJ2-7, with D maybe TRBD2 (6 bases). Trimming pared 8 bases from V and 3 bases from J, leaving 14 bases between. CDR1 and CDR2 from the germline V gene are MNHEY and SMNVEV (reference sequence). The CDR3 covers 13 residues. The DNA of the CDR3 is TGTGCCAGCGGGAAAAGGGACTTCTACGAGCAGTACTTC. It is translated as CASGKRDFYEQYF.

This rearrangement joins TRBV7-9 to TRBJ2-1; 9 bases agree with TRBD2. This CDR3 region has 14 residues. Germline V lookup: CDR1 SEHNR, CDR2 FQNEAQ (reference sequence). V was pared by 7 bases and J by 7 bases, with 8 bases of the junction left unmatched. The CDR3 protein is CASKAGSGRNEQFF. DNA for the CDR3: TGTGCCAGCAAGGCTGGTAGCGGGAGAAATGAGCAGTTCTTC.

A word on this clone: The same CDR3 arises from other DNA sequences in this sample as well. V gene TRBV5-1 combines with J gene TRBJ2-2; D remains unclear. Deletions cut 2 bases from V and 3 bases from J, with 5 bases between. Germline CDR1 and CDR2: SGHRS and YFSETQ. This CDR3 contains 13 residues. CDR3: CASSLTDTGELFF. The CDR3 region has the DNA TGCGCCAGCAGCTTAACGGACACCGGGGAGCTGTTTTTT. Variable domain in full (rest from reference TRBV5-1 and TRBJ2-2): KAGVTQTPRYLIKTRGQQVTLSCSPISGHRSVSWYQQTPGQGLQFLFEYFSETQRNKGNFPGRFSGRQFSNSRSEMNVSTLELGDSALYLCASSLTDTGELFFGEGSRLTVL.

This clone has only a few counts. Other DNA sequences from this sample encode an identical CDR3 as well. The chain employs TRBV5-1 and TRBJ1-1; no clear D gene. Per germline, CDR1 SGHRS and CDR2 YFSETQ. CDR3 length equals 11 residues. V shed 2 bases and J shed 5 bases, with 4 bases lying between them. This chain's CDR3 is CASSFGTEAFF. In DNA form, the CDR3 reads TGCGCCAGCAGCTTTGGAACTGAAGCTTTCTTT.

The chain carries TRBV6-4 and TRBJ2-1, with 9 bases aligning to TRBD2. V dropped 5 bases and J dropped 1; count of bases not matched to a gene: 6. Germline-derived CDR1 and CDR2 are MRHNA and SNTAGT. This CDR3 comprises 16 residues. The CDR3 protein is CASSFRTSASYNEQFF. CDR3 DNA sequence: TGTGCCAGCAGTTTCAGGACTAGCGCATCCTACAATGAGCAGTTCTTC.

This clone appeared once. The rearrangement links TRBV2 to TRBJ2-3, with TRBD2 identical over 11 bases. The CDR3 is 18 amino acids. With 4 bases clipped from V and 4 bases from J, the junction kept 13 bases outside the gene matches. CDR1 and CDR2 from the germline V gene are SNHLY and FYNNEI. The CDR3 region has the DNA TGTGCCAGCAGTGTATTTCGTGGACTTAGCGGGAGGGCAGATACGCAGTATTTT. This codes for CASSVFRGLSGRADTQYF.

The J gene is TRBJ1-1, the V gene TRBV5-6, with 10 nucleotides matching TRBD1. Germline CDR1 SGHDT, CDR2 YYEEEE. V shed 4 bases and J 5 bases; nucleotides not matched to a gene: 2. The CDR3 spans 13 residues. Here the CDR3 DNA reads TGTGCCAGCAGCCGGACAGGGGGTACTGAAGCTTTCTTT. It specifies CASSRTGGTEAFF. The whole variable domain, filled in from reference TRBV5-6 and TRBJ1-1, reads DAGVTQSPTHLIKTRGQQVTLRCSPKSGHDTVSWYQQALGQGPQFIFQYYEEEERQRGNFPDRFSGHQFPNYSSELNVNALLLGDSALYLCASSRTGGTEAFFGQGTRLTVV.

The chain has TRBV11-1 and TRBJ2-3, with TRBD1 identical over 8 bases. This CDR3 comprises 14 residues. Germline V gene lookup returns CDR1 SGHAT and CDR2 FQDESV (reference sequence). V gave up 5 bases and J gave up 3 bases; unmatched junction bases: 4. The CDR3: CASSTDRGTDTQYF. DNA for the CDR3: TGTGCCAGCAGCACCGACAGGGGAACAGATACGCAGTATTTT.

This clone was seen more than once but under ten times. The rearrangement links TRBV6-1 to TRBJ2-7; 8 positions match TRBD2. V was pared by 3 bases and J by 4 bases, with 11 bases of the junction left unmatched. The CDR3 is made up of 16 amino acids. Germline CDR1 and CDR2: MNHNS and SASEGT. The CDR3 loop reads CASSDPRREGRYEQYF. In DNA, the CDR3 is TGTGCCAGCAGTGATCCGAGACGGGAGGGCCGATACGAGCAGTACTTC.